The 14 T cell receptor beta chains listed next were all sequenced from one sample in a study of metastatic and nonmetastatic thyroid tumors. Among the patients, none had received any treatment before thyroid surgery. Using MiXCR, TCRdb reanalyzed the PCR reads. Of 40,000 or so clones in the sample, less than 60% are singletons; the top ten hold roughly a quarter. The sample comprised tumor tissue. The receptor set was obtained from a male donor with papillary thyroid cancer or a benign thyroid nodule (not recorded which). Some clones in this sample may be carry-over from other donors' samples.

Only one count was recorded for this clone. The CDR3 region is CASSRDSLNSPLHF. CDR3 bases: TGTGCCAGCAGCCGGGACAGCTTAAATTCACCCCTCCACTTT. The chain recombines TRBV7-2 with TRBJ1-6, with 7 bases fitting TRBD1. With V trimmed by 5 bases and J by 7 bases, 5 bases remained unmatched. The length of the CDR3 is 14 residues. Germline CDR1 and CDR2: SGHTA and FQGNSA. Using reference TRBV7-2 and TRBJ1-6 for the parts outside the CDR3, the full variable domain is GAGVSQSPSNKVTEKGKDVELRCDPISGHTALYWYRQSLGQGLEFLIYFQGNSAPDKSGLPSDRFSAERTGGSVSTLTIQRTQQEDSAVYLCASSRDSLNSPLHFGNGTRLTVT.

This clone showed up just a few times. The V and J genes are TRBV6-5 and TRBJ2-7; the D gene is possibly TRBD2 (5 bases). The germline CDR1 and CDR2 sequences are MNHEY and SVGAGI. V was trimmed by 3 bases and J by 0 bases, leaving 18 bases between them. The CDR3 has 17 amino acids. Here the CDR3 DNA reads TGTGCCAGCAGTTATCTTTACCGGGATCAGAGCTCCTACGAGCAGTACTTC. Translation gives CASSYLYRDQSSYEQYF.

The CDR3 loop reads CASSLPGVETQYF. The DNA of the CDR3 is TGTGCCAGCAGCCTCCCGGGGGTAGAGACCCAGTACTTC. The chain is built from TRBV11-3 and TRBJ2-5, with D possibly being TRBD2 (6 bases). The V end lost 5 bases, the J end lost 4 bases, and 11 bases lay between the germline ends. The CDR3 is made up of 13 amino acids. The germline gives CDR1 SGHNT, CDR2 YENEEA.

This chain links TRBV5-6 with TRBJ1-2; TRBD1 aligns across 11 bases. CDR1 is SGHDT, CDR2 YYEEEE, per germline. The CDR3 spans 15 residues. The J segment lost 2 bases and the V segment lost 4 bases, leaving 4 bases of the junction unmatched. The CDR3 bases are TGTGCCAGCAGCCCTTGGACAGGGGGCAACTATGGCTACACCTTC. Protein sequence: CASSPWTGGNYGYTF.

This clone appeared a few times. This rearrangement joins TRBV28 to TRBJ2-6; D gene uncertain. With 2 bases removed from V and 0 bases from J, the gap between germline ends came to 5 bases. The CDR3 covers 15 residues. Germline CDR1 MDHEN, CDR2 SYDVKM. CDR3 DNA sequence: TGTGCCAGCAGTTTACAGGTCTCTGGGGCCAACGTCCTGACTTTC. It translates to CASSLQVSGANVLTF.

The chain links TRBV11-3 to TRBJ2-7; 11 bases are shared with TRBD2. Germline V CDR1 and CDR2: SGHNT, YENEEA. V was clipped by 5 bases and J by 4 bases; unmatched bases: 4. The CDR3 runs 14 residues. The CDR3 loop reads CASSAGTSGYEQYF. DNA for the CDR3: TGTGCCAGCAGCGCCGGGACTAGCGGTTACGAGCAGTACTTC.

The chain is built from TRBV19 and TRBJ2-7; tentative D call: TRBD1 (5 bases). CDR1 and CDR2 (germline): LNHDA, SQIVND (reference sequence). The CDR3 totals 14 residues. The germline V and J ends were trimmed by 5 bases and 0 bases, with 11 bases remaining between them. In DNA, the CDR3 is TGTGCCAGTAGTTCCCGACAGCTCTCCTACGAGCAGTACTTC. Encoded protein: CASSSRQLSYEQYF. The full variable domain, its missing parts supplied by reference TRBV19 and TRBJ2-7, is DGGITQSPKYLFRKEGQNVTLSCEQNLNHDAMYWYRQDPGQGLRLIYYSQIVNDFQKGDIAEGYSVSREKKESFPLTVTSAQKNPTAFYLCASSSRQLSYEQYFGPGTRLTVT.

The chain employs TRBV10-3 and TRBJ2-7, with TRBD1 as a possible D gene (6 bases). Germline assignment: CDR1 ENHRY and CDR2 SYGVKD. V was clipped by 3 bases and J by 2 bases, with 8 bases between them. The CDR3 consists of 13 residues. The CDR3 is CAISDRGPYEQYF. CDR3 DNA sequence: TGTGCCATCAGTGACAGGGGACCCTACGAGCAGTACTTC.

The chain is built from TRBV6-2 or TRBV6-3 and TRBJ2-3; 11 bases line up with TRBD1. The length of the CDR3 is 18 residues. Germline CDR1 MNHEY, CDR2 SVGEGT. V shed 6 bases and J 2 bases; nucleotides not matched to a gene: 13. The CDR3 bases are TGTGCCAGCAGGAGGGACAGGGGGGCTAGCGCCGACACAGATACGCAGTATTTT. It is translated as CASRRDRGASADTDTQYF.

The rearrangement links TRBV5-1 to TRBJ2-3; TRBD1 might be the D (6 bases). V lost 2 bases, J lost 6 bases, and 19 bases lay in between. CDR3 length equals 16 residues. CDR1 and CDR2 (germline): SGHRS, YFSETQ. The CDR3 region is CASSLWDKGVGDTQYF. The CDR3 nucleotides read TGCGCCAGCAGCTTATGGGACAAGGGAGTCGGGGATACGCAGTATTTT.

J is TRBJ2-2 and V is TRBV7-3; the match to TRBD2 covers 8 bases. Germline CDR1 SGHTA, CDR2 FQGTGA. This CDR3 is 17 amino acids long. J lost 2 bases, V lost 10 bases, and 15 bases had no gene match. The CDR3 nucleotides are TGTGCCACCGCCCCCGGGAGGGCAGGGGCTAACACCGGGGAGCTGTTTTTT. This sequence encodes CATAPGRAGANTGELFF.

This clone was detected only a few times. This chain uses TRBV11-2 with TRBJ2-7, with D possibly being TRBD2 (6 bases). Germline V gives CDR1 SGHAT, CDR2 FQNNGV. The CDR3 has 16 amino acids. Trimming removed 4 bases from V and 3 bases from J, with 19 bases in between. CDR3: CASSSNVGTSHYEQYF. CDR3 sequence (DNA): TGTGCCAGCAGCTCTAACGTCGGGACTTCCCACTACGAGCAGTACTTC. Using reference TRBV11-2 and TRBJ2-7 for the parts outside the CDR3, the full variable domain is EAGVAQSPRYKIIEKRQSVAFWCNPISGHATLYWYQQILGQGPKLLIQFQNNGVVDDSQLPKDRFSAERLKGVDSTLKIQPAKLEDSAVYLCASSSNVGTSHYEQYFGPGTRLTVT.

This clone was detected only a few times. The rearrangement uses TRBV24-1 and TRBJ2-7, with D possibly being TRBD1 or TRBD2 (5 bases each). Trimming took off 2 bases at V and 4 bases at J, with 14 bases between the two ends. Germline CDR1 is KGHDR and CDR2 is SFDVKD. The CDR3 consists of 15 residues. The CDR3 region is CATSDSRGALYEQYF. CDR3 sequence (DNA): TGTGCCACCAGTGATTCCCGAGGGGCCCTTTACGAGCAGTACTTC.

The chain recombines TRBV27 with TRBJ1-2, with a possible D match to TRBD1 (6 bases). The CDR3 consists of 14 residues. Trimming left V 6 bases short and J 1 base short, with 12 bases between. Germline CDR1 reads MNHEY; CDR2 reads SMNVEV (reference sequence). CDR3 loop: CASRGGRGNYGYTF. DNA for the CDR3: TGTGCCAGCAGGGGAGGCAGGGGTAACTATGGCTACACCTTC.